The 5 T cell receptor beta chains below all came from one sample that was sequenced in a study of T-cell reconstitution after alpha-beta-depleted transplantation in children. Researchers prepared the TCRbeta library using unique molecular identifiers, the study reports. TCRdb passed the PCR reads through MiXCR, listing each CDR3 protein once. The profile shows 140,000 or so distinct CDR3 sequences, around 8.5% of them singletons. The sample in question was PBMCs, mostly from graft donor cells, obtained 180 days after TCRalphabeta/CD19-depleted stem cell transplant. Receptor source: a female patient aged 2 to 10 who had a stem cell transplant for congenital amegakaryocytic thrombocytopenia, so the T cells may come from the graft donor.

This clonotype was recorded many times. The rearrangement links TRBV9 to TRBJ2-1; 7 bases are a match to TRBD2. The V gene's germline CDR1 is SGDLS and CDR2 YYNGEE. This CDR3 region has 14 residues. Trimming took 0 bases from V and 7 from J; bases not matched to a gene: 4. The CDR3 sequence: CASSVGGGRNEQFF. DNA for the CDR3: TGTGCCAGCAGCGTAGGCGGGGGTAGGAATGAGCAGTTCTTC.

Ten or more counts support this clonotype. The CDR3 nucleotides read TGCAGTGCTAGCAAAGGGGTGGGTACAGATACGCAGTATTTT. This translates into CSASKGVGTDTQYF. The gene calls are TRBV20-1 and TRBJ2-3; D perhaps matches TRBD1 (5 bases). In germline, CDR1 is DFQATT, CDR2 SNEGSKA (reference sequence). CDR3 size: 14 residues. V was pared by 3 bases and J by 3 bases, with 13 bases between.

The gene calls are TRBV28 and TRBJ2-2; 10 bases map to TRBD1. This CDR3 region has 16 residues. Unmatched junction bases numbered 11, after V lost 6 bases and J lost 7 bases. Per the germline V gene, CDR1 is MDHEN and CDR2 is SYDVKM. Here the CDR3 reads CASSLPGQGRGGELFF. DNA of the CDR3: TGTGCCAGCAGCCTCCCGGGACAGGGGAGAGGCGGGGAGCTGTTTTTT.

This clonotype was observed a few times. The chain is built from TRBV12-3 or TRBV12-4 and TRBJ2-5; D not resolved. This CDR3 is built from 13 residues. Trimming removed 7 bases from V and 3 bases from J, with 12 bases in between. The DNA of the CDR3 is TGTGCCAGCACCCTTGTGGGCGAAGAGACCCAGTACTTC. Residues: CASTLVGEETQYF.

V gene TRBV11-1 combines with J gene TRBJ2-1; 11 bases line up with TRBD2. The V gene end was trimmed by 4 bases and the J gene end by 0 bases; junction bases not matched to a gene: 11. Germline V gives CDR1 SGHAT, CDR2 FQDESV (reference sequence). The CDR3 totals 19 residues. In DNA form, the CDR3 reads TGTGCCAGCAGCTCCCCACTCAAGACTAGCGGGATCTCCTACAATGAGCAGTTCTTC. As protein: CASSSPLKTSGISYNEQFF.